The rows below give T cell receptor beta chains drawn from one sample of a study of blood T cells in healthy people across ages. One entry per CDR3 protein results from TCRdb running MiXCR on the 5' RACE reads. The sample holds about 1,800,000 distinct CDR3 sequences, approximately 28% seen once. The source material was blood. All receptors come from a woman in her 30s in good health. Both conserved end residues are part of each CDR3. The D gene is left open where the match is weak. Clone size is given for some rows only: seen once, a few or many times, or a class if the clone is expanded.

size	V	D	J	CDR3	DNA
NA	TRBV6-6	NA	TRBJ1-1	CASSLDSQVDTEAFF	TGTGCCAGCAGTTTGGACTCTCAAGTGGACACTGAAGCTTTCTTT
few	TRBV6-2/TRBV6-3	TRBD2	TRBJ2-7	CASNPGTSSYEQYF	TGTGCCAGCAACCCCGGGACTAGTAGCTACGAGCAGTACTTC
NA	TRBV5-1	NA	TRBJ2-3	CASSFSATDTQYF	TGCGCCAGCAGCTTTAGCGCCACAGATACGCAGTATTTT
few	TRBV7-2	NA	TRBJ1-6	CASSSRTVNSPLHF	TGTGCCAGCAGCTCCAGGACAGTCAATTCACCCCTCCACTTT
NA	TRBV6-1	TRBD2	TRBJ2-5	CASSPGTSGGEETQYF	TGTGCCAGCAGTCCCGGGACTAGCGGGGGGGAAGAGACCCAGTACTTC
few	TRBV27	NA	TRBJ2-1	CASSRTLWEIDNEQFF	TGTGCCAGCAGCCGAACTCTCTGGGAAATCGACAATGAGCAGTTCTTC
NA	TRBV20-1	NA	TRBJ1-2	CSAVGRGRNYGYTF	TGCAGTGCTGTTGGAAGGGGACGAAACTATGGCTACACCTTC
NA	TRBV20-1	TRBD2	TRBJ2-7	CSATGLAGEYEQYF	TGCAGTGCTACTGGACTAGCGGGGGAGTACGAGCAGTACTTC
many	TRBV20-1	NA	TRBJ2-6	CSARTPGANVLTF	TGCAGTGCTAGAACGCCTGGGGCCAACGTCCTGACTTTC
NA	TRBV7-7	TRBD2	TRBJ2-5	CASSRELAGRETQYF	TGTGCCAGCAGCAGGGAACTAGCGGGGAGGGAGACCCAGTACTTC
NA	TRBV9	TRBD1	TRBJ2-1	CASSTPWDSYYYNEQFF	TGTGCCAGCAGCACACCCTGGGACAGTTACTACTACAATGAGCAGTTCTTC
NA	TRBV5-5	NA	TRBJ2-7	CASSTRRSQGGYEQYF	TGTGCCAGCAGCACGCGGAGGTCCCAGGGGGGTTACGAGCAGTACTTC
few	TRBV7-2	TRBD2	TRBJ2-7	CASSFSSGRTSYEQYF	TGTGCCAGCAGCTTCAGTAGCGGGAGGACCTCCTACGAGCAGTACTTC
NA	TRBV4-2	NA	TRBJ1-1	CASSPGSGAFF	TGTGCCAGCAGCCCAGGGTCCGGGGCTTTCTTT
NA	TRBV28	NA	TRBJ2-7	CASKPPGLEQYF	TGTGCCAGTAAACCCCCGGGGCTCGAGCAGTACTTC
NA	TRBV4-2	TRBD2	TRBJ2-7	CANSQDELAGRFEQYF	TGTGCCAACAGCCAAGATGAACTAGCGGGGAGGTTCGAGCAGTACTTC
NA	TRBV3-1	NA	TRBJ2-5	CTSSYPGETQYF	TGTACCAGCAGTTACCCGGGAGAGACCCAGTACTTC
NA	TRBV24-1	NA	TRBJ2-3	CATSAPNRADTQYF	TGTGCCACCAGTGCGCCAAACAGAGCAGATACGCAGTATTTT